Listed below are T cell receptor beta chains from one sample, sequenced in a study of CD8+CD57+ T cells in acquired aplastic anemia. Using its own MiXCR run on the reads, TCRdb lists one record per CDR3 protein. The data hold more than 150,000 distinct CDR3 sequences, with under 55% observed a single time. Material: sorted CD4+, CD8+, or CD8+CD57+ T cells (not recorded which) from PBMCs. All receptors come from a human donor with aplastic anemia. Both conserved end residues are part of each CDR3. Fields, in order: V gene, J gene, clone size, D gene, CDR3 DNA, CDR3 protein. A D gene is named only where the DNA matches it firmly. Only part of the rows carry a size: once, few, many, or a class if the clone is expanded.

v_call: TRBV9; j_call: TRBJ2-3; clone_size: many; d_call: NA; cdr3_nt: TGTGCCAGCAGCGCGAGGGGCTACATGGGAAGGAGGCAGTATTTT; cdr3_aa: CASSARGYMGRRQYF
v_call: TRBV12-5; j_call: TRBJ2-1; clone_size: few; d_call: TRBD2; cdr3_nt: TGTGCTAGTGGTCCCGGGACTAGCGGGAACGATGAGCAGTTCTTC; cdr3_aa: CASGPGTSGNDEQFF
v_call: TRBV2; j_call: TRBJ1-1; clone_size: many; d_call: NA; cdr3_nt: TGTGCCAGCAGTCAAGAAGGCGGACCCCTAGGAGCTTTCTTT; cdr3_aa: CASSQEGGPLGAFF
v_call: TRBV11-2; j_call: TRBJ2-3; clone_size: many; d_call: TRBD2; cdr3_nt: TGTGCCAGCCCCAAGCGGGGGGGGTCCACAGATACGCAGTATTTT; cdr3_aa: CASPKRGGSTDTQYF
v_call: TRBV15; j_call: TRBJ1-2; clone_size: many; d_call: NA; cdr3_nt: TGTGCCACCAGCAGAGAAAGTGGTACCAACTATGGCTACACCTTC; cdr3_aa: CATSRESGTNYGYTF
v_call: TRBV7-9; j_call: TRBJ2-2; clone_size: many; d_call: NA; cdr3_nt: TGTGCCAGCAGTCTCGAAAGGGGTACCGGGGAGCTGTTTTTT; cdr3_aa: CASSLERGTGELFF
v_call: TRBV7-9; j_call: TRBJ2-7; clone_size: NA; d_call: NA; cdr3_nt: TGTGCCAGCAGCTTAGAGCTTCTTGGACAGATGTACTTC; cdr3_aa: CASSLELLGQMYF
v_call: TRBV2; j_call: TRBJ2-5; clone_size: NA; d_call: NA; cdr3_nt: TGTGCCAGCAAGTTCGGGGAGACCCAGTACTTC; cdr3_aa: CASKFGETQYF
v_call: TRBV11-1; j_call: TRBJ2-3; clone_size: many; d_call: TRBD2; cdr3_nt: TGTGCCAGCAGCTCGGGACTAGCGGGAGGAGATACGCAGTATTTT; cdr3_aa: CASSSGLAGGDTQYF
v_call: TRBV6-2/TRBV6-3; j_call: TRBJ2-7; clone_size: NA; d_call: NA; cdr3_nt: TGTGCCAGCAGTTACTCGAACCTGGGCTACGAGCAGTACTTC; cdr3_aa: CASSYSNLGYEQYF
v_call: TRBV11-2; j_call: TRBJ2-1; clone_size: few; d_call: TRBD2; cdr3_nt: TGTGCCAGCAGCTCCTCGCCGGGACTAGCGGGTCATGAGCAGTTCTTC; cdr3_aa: CASSSSPGLAGHEQFF
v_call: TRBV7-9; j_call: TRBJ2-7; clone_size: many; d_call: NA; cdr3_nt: TGTGCCAGCAGCTTAGCGGCAGGCCGGGCCTACGAGCAGTACTTC; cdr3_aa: CASSLAAGRAYEQYF
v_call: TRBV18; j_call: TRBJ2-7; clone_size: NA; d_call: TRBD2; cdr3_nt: TGTGCCAGCTCACTCAGGACAGTCCGGACTAGCGGTCAGGCCCAATCCTACGAGCAGTACTTC; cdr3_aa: CASSLRTVRTSGQAQSYEQYF
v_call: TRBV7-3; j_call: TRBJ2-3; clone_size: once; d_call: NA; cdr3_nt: TGTGCCAGCAGCTTCGCCGGGGCGAACACAGATACGCAGTATTTT; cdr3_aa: CASSFAGANTDTQYF
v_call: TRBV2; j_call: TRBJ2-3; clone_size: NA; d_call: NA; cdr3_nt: TGTGCCAGCAAAGGGGAGGCGGGTTTGGCAGATACGCAGTATTTT; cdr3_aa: CASKGEAGLADTQYF
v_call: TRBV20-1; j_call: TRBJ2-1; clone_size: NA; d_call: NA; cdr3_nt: TGCAGTGCTAGAGGGGGGTGGGGTTCTAGCTCCTACAATGAGCAGTTCTTC; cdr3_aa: CSARGGWGSSSYNEQFF
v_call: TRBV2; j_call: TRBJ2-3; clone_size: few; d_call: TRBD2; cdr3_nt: TGTGCCAGCAGTCCTCTAGCGGCTAGCACAGATACGCAGTATTTT; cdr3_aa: CASSPLAASTDTQYF
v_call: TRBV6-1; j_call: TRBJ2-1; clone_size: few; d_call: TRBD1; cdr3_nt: TGTGCCAGCAGGGGGACAGGGGGTAGAAATGAGCAGTTCTTC; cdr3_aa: CASRGTGGRNEQFF
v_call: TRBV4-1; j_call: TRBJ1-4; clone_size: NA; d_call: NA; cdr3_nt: TGCGCCAGCAGCCAAGGTTCGGCTAATGAAAAACTGTTTTTT; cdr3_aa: CASSQGSANEKLFF
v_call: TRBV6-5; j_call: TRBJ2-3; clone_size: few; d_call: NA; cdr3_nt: TGTGCCAGCAGTTACTCGCGTCCCCGGACCGGGACGAGTAGTACGCAGTATTTT; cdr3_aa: CASSYSRPRTGTSSTQYF
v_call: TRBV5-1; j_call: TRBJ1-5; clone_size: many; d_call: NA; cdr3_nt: TGCGCCAGCAGCCCGGATCCGGAGAGCAATCAGCCCCAGCATTTT; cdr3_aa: CASSPDPESNQPQHF
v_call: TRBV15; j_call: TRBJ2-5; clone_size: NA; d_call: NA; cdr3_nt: TGTGCCACCAGCAGAGATGGGTCAGTTCAAGAGACCCAGTACTTC; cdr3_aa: CATSRDGSVQETQYF
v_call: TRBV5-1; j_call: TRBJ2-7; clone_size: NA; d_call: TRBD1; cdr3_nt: TGCGCCAGCAGCCACGCGGACAGGGGAGGCGAGCAGTACTTC; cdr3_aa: CASSHADRGGEQYF
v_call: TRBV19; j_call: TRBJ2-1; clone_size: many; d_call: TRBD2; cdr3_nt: TGTGCCAGTAGTATGGGGTGGCTAGCGGAACTTAGCTACAATGAGCAGTTCTTC; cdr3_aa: CASSMGWLAELSYNEQFF
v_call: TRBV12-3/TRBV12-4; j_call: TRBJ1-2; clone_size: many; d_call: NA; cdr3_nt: TGTGCCAGCAGTCATTGGGGGCCCCGGAATGGCTACACCTTC; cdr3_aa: CASSHWGPRNGYTF
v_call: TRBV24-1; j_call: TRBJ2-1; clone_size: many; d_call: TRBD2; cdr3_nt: TGTGCCACCAGTGATGCGACTAGCGGGAGTTACAATGAGCAGTTCTTC; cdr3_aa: CATSDATSGSYNEQFF
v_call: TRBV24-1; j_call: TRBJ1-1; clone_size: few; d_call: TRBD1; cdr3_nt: TGTGCCACCAGTGGTCTTCCGGGACAGGAAGCTTTCTTT; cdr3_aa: CATSGLPGQEAFF
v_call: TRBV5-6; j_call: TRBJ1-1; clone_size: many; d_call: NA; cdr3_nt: TGTGCCAGCAGCTTGTATGCAGGGAACACTGAAGCTTTCTTT; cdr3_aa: CASSLYAGNTEAFF
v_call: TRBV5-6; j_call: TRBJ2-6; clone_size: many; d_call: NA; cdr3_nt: TGTGCCAGCAGCTTGCGGGGCTCTGGGGCCAACGTCCTGACTTTC; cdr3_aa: CASSLRGSGANVLTF
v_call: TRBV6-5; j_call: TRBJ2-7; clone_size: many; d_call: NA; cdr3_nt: TGTGCCAGCAGTTACTTTCAGGACTCGCGGGAGCAGTACTTC; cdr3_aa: CASSYFQDSREQYF
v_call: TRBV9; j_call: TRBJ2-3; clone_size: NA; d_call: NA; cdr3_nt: TGTGCCAGCAGCAAACAGACTAGCACAGATACGCAGTATTTT; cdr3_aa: CASSKQTSTDTQYF
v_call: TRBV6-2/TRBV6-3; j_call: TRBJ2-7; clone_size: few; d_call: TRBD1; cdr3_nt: TGTGCCAGCAGTCCTTCTAGGACAGGGGCAATCCACGAGCAGTACTTC; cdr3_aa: CASSPSRTGAIHEQYF
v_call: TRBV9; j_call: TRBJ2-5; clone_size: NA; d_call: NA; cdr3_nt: TGTGCCAGCAGCGTAGGAGACTTTATGCAAGAGACCCAGTACTTC; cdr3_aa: CASSVGDFMQETQYF
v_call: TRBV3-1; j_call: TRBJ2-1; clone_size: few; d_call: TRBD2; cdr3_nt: TGTGCCAGCAGTAGAGCGGGAGGGTCCTACAATGAGCAGTTCTTC; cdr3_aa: CASSRAGGSYNEQFF
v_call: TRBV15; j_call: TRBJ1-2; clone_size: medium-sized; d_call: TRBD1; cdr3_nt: TGTGCCACCAGCAGGGCGACAGGGGGGGACTATGGCTACACCTTC; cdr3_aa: CATSRATGGDYGYTF
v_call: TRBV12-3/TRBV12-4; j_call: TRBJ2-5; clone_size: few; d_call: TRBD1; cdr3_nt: TGTGCCAGCAAACCGGACAGGGGCCGTGGAGAGACCCAGTACTTC; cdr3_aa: CASKPDRGRGETQYF
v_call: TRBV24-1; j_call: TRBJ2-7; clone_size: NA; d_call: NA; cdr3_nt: TGTGCCACCAGTGATTTCTTGCAGGGGTTGGGAGGGCAGTACTTC; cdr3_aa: CATSDFLQGLGGQYF
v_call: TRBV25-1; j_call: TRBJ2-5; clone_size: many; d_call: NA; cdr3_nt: TGTGCCAGCAGTGGACATTATAACCAAGAGACCCAGTACTTC; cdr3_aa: CASSGHYNQETQYF
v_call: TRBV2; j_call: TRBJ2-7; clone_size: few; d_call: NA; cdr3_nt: TGTGCCAGCGGTTGGTCTCAACACTACGAGCAGTACTTC; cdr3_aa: CASGWSQHYEQYF
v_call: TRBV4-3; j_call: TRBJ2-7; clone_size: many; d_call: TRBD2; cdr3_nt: TGCGCCAGCAGCCAAGAGCCTAGCGGGGTGACCTACGAGCAGTACTTC; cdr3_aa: CASSQEPSGVTYEQYF
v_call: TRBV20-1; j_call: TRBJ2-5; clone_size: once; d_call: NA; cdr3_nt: TGCAGTGCTAGAGAGTCAGCGAGAGAGACCCAGTACTTC; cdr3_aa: CSARESARETQYF